A single sample gave rise to the 2 T cell receptor beta chains below, sequenced in a study of blood T cell repertoires in COVID-19. Clones were read by immunoSEQ multiplex PCR, and TCRdb kept only the in-frame ones, dropping some. Among 200,000 to 250,000 clones listed, roughly 80% were seen once. The specimen was peripheral blood. The receptors shown here come from an elderly woman with COVID-19, enrolled during active disease.

V and J are TRBV18 and TRBJ2-7, with 8 nucleotides matching TRBD1. CDR3 size: 14 residues. CDR1 is KGHSH and CDR2 is LQKENI in the germline V gene. Trimming removed 4 bases from V and 3 bases from J; junction bases left unmatched: 5. CDR3 bases: TGTGCCAGCTCACGACTAGGACAGGGCTACGAGCAGTACTTC. Protein product: CASSRLGQGYEQYF.

This chain links TRBV7-8 with TRBJ1-1; the D gene is possibly TRBD1 (5 bases). This CDR3 spans 13 amino acids. Deletions cut 5 bases from V and 7 bases from J, with 14 bases between. From germline, CDR1 is SGHVS and CDR2 FQNEAQ. The CDR3 reads CASSLLIDSEAFF. In nucleotides, the CDR3 is TGTGCCAGCAGCCTATTAATCGACAGTGAAGCTTTCTTT.